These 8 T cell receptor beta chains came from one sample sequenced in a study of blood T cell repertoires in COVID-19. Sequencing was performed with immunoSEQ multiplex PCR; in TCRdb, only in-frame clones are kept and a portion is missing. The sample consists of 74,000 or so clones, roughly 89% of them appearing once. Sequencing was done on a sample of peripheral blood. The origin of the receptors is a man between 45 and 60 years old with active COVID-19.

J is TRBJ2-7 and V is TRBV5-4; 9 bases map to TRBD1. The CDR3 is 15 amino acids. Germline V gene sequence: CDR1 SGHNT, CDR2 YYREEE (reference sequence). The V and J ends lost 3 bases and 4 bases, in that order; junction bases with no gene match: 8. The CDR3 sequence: CASSSGQGTSYEQYF. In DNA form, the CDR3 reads TGTGCCAGCAGCTCAGGACAGGGGACCTCTTACGAGCAGTACTTC. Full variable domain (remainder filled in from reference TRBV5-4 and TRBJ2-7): ETGVTQSPTHLIKTRGQQVTLRCSSQSGHNTVSWYQQALGQGPQFIFQYYREEENGRGNFPPRFSGLQFPNYSSELNVNALELDDSALYLCASSSGQGTSYEQYFGPGTRLTVT.

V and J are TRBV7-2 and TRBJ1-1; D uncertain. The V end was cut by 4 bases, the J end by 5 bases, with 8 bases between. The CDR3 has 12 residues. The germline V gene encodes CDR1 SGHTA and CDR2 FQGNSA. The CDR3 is CASSSPGTEAFF. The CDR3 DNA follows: TGTGCCAGCAGCTCACCGGGAACTGAAGCTTTCTTT.

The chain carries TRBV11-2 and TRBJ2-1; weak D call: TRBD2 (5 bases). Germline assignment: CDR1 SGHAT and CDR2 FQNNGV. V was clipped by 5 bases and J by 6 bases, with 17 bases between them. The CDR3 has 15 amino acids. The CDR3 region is CASSSPPTRGNEQFF. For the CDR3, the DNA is TGTGCCAGCAGCAGCCCCCCGACCCGGGGCAATGAGCAGTTCTTC.

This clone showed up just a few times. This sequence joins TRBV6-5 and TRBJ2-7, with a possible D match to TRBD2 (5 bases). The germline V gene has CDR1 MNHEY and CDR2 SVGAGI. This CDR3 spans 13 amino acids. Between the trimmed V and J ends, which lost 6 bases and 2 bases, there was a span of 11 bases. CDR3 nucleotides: TGTGCCAGCAGCCTGGACGGGGCCTACGAGCAGTACTTC. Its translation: CASSLDGAYEQYF.

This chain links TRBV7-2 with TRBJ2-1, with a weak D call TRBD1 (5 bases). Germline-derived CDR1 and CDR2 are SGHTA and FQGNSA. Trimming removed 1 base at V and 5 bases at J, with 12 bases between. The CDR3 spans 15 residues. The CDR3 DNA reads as TGTGCCAGCAGCTTAGGGTCAGTAGGGGACAATGAGCAGTTCTTC. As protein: CASSLGSVGDNEQFF. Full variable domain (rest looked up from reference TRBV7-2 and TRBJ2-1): GAGVSQSPSNKVTEKGKDVELRCDPISGHTALYWYRQSLGQGLEFLIYFQGNSAPDKSGLPSDRFSAERTGGSVSTLTIQRTQQEDSAVYLCASSLGSVGDNEQFFGPGTRLTVL.

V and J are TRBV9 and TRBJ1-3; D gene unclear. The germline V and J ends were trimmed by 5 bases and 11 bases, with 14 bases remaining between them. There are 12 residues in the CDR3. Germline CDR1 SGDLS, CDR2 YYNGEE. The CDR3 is CASRSEGSAIYF. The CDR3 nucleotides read TGTGCCAGCAGATCCGAGGGATCGGCCATATATTTT. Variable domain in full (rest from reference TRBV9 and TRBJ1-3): DSGVTQTPKHLITATGQRVTLRCSPRSGDLSVYWYQQSLDQGLQFLIQYYNGEERAKGNILERFSAQQFPDLHSELNLSSLELGDSALYFCASRSEGSAIYFGEGSWLTVV.

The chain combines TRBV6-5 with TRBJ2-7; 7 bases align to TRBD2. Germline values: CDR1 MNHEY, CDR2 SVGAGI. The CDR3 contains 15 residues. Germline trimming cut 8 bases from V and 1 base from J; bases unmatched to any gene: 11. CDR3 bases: TGTGCCAGCGGAATTGTGGGGGGGAGATCCTACGAGCAGTACTTC. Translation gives CASGIVGGRSYEQYF.

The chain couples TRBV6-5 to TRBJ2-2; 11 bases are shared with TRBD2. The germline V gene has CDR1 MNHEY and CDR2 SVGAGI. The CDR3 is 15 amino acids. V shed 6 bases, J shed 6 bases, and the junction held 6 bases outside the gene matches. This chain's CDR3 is CASSRSGGGPGELFF. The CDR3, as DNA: TGTGCCAGCAGCCGTAGCGGGGGGGGCCCCGGGGAGCTGTTTTTT.